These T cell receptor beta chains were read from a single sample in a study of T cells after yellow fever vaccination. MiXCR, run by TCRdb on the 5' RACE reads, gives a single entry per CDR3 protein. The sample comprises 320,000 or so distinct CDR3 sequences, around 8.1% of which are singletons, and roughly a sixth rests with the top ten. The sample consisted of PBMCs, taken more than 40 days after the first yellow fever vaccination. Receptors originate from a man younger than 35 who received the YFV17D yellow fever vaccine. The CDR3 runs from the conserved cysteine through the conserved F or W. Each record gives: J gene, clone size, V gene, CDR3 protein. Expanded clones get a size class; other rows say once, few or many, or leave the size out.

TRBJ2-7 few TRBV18 CASSPPEGRSEQYF
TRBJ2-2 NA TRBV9 CASSVVGEGTGELFF
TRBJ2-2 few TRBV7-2 CASSFPERGPNTGELFF
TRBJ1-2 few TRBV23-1 CASRLPDIYYGYTF
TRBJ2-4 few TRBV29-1 CSVVRAGAKNIQYF
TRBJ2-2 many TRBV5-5 CASRTTPSFGELFF
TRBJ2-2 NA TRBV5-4 CASRVPVAGASNTGELFF
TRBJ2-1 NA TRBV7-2 CASSFGGLLYNEQFF
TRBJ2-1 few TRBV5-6 CASSLYPAGYNEQFF
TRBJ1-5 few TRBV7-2 CASSLARASNQPQHF
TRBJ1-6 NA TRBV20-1 CSARRRDGDSPLHF
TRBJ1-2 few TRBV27 CASSSFPGPSYGYTF
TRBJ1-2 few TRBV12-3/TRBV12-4 CASRKSGFVGNYGYTF
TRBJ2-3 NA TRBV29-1 CSAKGSLTDTQYF
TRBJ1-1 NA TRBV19 CASTSTVTNTEAFF
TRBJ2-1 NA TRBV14 CASSPQRGIDEQFF
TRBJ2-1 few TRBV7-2 CASSPYAGGEQFF
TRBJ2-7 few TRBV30 CAWKRDRGREQYF
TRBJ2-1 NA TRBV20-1 CSAGRGGSYNEQFF
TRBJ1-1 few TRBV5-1 CASSIQRVNTEAFF
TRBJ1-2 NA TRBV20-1 CSARFTGTEADYTF
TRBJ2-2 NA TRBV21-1 CASSKVARGTGELFF
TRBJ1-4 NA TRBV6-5 CASSYWGLREKLFF
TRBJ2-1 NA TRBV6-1 CASSPPRRWGRDNEQFF
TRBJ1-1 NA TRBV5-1 CASSLEGYENTEAFF
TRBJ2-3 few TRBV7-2 CASSLRAGTGAPTQYF
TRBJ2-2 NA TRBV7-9 CASSFRAGAGELFF
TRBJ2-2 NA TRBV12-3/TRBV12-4 CASSPFVEATGELFF
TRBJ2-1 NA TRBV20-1 CSAEAGKYQFF
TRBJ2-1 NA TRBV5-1 CASSLGQARLNEQFF
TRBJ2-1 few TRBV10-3 CAILGFSNEQFF
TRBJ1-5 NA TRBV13 CASSLGSGPSSNQPQHF
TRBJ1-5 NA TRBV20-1 CSAGAGGSGQPQHF
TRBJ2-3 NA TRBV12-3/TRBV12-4 CASSPRGRRGAADTQYF
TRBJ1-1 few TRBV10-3 CAISGREDTEAFF
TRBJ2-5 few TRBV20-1 CSARSHQETQYF
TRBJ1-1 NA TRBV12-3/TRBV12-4 CASSLPGIPPFF
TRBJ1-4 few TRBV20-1 CSARDPRNEKLFF
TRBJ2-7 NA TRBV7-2 CASSLAGFTVEWYEQYF
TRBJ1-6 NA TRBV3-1 CASSSSTGTDNSPLHF
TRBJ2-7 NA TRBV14 CASSQDIGSSYEQYF
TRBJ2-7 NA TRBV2 CASSEEGQGLLSYEQYF
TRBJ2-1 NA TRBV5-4 CASSLTQTHNEQFF
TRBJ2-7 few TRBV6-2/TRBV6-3 CASKNSYEQYF
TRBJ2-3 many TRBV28 CASLTGVGDTQYF
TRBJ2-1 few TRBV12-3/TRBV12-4 CASSKGTGEFF
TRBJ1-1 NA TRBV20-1 CSAPNLVRGARFEAFF
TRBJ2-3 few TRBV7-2 CASSPTSGVLDTQYF
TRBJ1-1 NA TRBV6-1 CASWGGGGLSTEAFF